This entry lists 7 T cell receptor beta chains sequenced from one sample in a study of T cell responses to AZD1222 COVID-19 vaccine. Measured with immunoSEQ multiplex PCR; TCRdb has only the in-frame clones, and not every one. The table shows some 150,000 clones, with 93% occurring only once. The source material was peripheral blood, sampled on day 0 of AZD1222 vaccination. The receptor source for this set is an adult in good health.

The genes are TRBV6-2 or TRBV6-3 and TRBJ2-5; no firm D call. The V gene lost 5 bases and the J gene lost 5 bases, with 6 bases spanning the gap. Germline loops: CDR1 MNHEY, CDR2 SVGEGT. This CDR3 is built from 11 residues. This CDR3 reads CASSHMETQYF. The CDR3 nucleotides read TGTGCCAGCAGTCACATGGAGACCCAGTACTTC.

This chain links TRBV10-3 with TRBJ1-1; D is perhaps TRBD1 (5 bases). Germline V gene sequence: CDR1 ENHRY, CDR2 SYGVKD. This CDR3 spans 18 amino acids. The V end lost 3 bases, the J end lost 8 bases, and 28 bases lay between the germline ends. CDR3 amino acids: CAISDRMGLPASGPEAFF. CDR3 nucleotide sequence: TGTGCCATCAGTGACAGGATGGGACTACCCGCCTCCGGGCCAGAAGCTTTCTTT.

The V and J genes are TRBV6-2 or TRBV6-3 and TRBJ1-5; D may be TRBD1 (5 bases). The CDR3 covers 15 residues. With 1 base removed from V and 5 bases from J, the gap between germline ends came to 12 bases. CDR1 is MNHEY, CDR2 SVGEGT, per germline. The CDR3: CASSYFLQGDQPQHF. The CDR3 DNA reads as TGTGCCAGCAGTTACTTTCTCCAGGGTGATCAGCCCCAGCATTTT.

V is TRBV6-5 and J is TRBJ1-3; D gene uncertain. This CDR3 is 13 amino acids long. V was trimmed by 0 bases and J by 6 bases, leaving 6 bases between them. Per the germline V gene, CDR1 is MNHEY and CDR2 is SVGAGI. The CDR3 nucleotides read TGTGCCAGCAGTTACTCGGCCGAAAACACCATATATTTT. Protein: CASSYSAENTIYF.

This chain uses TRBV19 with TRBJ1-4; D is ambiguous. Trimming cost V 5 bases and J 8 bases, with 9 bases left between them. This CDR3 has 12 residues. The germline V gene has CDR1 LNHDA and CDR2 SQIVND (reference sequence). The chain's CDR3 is CASSLSYEKLFF. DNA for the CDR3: TGTGCCAGTAGTCTATCGTACGAAAAACTGTTTTTT.

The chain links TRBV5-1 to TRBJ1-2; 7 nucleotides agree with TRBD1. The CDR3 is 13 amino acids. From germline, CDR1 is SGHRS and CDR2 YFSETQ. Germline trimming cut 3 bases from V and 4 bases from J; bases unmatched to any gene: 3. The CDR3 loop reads CASSSTGIYGYTF. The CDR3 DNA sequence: TGCGCCAGCAGCTCGACAGGGATCTATGGCTACACCTTC.

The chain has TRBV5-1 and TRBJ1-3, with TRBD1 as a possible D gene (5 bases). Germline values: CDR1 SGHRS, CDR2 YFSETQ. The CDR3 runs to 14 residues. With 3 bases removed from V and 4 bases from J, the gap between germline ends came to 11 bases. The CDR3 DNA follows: TGCGCCAGCAGCTCGCCGGGACTCGGAAACACCATATATTTT. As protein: CASSSPGLGNTIYF.